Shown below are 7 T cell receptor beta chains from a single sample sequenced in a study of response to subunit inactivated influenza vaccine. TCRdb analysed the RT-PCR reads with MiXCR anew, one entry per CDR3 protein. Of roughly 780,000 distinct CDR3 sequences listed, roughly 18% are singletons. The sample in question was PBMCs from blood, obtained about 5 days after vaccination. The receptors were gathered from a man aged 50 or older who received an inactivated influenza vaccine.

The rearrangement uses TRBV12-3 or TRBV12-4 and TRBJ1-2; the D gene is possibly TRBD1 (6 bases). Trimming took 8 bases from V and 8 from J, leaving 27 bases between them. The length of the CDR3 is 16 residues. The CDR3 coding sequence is TGTGCCAGCTCCTTAGGGGGATCCCAACTGCTCTTCGGCTACACCTTC. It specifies CASSLGGSQLLFGYTF.

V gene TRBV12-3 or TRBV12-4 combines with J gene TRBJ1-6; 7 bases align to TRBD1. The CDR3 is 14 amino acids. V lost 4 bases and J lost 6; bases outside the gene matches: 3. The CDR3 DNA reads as TGTGCCAGCAGTTCATACAGGGGTAATTCACCCCTCCACTTT. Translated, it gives CASSSYRGNSPLHF.

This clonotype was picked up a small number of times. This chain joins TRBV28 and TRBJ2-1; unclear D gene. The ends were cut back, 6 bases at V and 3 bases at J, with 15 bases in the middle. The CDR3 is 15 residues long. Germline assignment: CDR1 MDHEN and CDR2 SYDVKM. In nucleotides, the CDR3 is TGTGCCAGCAGCCCTCTCACGGGCGACTACAATGAGCAGTTCTTC. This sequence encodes CASSPLTGDYNEQFF.

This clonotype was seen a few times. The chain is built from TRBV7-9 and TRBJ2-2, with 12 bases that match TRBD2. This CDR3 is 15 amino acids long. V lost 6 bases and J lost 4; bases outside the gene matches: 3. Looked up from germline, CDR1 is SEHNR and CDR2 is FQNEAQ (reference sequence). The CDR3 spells CASRVTSGSTGELFF. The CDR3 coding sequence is TGTGCCAGCAGGGTGACTAGCGGGAGCACCGGGGAGCTGTTTTTT.

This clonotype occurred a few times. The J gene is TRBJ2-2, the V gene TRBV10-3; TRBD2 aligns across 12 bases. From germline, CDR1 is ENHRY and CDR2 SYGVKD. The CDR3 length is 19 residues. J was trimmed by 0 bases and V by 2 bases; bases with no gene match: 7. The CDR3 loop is CAISEDRLAGDSNTGELFF. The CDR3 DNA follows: TGTGCCATCAGTGAGGACCGACTAGCGGGGGATTCGAACACCGGGGAGCTGTTTTTT.

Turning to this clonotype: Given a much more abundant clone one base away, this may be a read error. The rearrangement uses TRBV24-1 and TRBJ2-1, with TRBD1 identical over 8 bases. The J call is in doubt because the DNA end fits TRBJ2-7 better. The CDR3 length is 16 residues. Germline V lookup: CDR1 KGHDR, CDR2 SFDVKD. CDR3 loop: CATSDYGTGQEYEQYF. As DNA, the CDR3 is TGTGCCACCAGTGATTACGGGACAGGCCAAGAGTATGAGCAGTACTTC.

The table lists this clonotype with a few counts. In DNA, the CDR3 is TGCAGCGTTGTTGTCGCTGGGCGGGAGCGGAGCTCCTACAATGAGCAGTTCTTC. Protein: CSVVVAGRERSSYNEQFF. The chain recombines TRBV29-1 with TRBJ2-1; 7 bases agree with TRBD2. Looked up from germline, CDR1 is SQVTM and CDR2 is ANQGSEA. J was trimmed by 0 bases and V by 4 bases; bases with no gene match: 15. This CDR3 has 18 amino acids.